The clone carrying this T cell receptor (beta chain) was counted only a few times. The target antigen is unknown. Sample barcodes and UMIs were carried by the TCR alpha and TCR beta cDNA libraries that 5'RACE generated with constant-segment primers. MiXCR, applied by TCRdb to the 5' RACE reads, yields one record per CDR3 protein. Here the sample spans just over 200,000 distinct CDR3 sequences, 7.5% to 10% being singletons. V was clipped by 3 bases and J by 3 bases; unmatched bases: 5. CDR3 length equals 15 residues. Germline values: CDR1 SGHRS, CDR2 YFSETQ. The data were taken from a study of T-cell memory formation after mild COVID-19. Study findings and constraints: Some responding clones appeared in pre-infection memory, suggesting cross-reactive memory joined. Clones that contracted from day 15 to 85 were balanced CD4/CD8, while later expanders leaned CD4+.

This chain joins TRBV5-1 and TRBJ2-7, with 11 positions matching TRBD1. The sequenced sample was PBMCs or a T cell subset sorted from them (not recorded which). The source is a man younger than 35 who had mild COVID-19 (a few samples of this study predate the infection). Cell type and time point are not known. CDR3 in DNA: TGCGCCAGCAGCTCAGGACAGGGGGCTTTCTACGAGCAGTACTTC. Amino acid sequence: CASSSGQGAFYEQYF.